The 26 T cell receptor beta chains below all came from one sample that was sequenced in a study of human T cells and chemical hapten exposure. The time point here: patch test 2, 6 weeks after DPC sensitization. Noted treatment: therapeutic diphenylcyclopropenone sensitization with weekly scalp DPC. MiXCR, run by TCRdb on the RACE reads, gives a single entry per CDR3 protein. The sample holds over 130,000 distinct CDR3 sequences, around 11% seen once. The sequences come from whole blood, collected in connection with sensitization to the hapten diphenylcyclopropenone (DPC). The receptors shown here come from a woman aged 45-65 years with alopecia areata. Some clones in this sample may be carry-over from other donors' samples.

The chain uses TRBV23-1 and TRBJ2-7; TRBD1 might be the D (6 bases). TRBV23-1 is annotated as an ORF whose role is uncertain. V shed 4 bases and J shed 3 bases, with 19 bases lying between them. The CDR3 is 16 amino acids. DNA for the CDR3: TGCGCCAGCAGTCCCCACAGGGAGTTGATAAGCTACGAGCAGTACTTC. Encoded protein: CASSPHRELISYEQYF.

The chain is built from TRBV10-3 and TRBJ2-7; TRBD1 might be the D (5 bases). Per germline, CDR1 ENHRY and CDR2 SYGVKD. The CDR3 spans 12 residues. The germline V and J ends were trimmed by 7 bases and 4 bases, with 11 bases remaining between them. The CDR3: CAIKNQGYEQYF. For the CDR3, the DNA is TGTGCCATCAAGAATCAGGGTTACGAGCAGTACTTC.

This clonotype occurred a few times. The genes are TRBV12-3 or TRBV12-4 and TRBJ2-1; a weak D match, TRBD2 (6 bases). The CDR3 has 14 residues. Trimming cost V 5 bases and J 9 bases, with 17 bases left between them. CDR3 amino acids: CASSQTSFWTEQFF. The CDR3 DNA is TGTGCCAGCAGTCAGACTAGTTTTTGGACTGAGCAGTTCTTC.

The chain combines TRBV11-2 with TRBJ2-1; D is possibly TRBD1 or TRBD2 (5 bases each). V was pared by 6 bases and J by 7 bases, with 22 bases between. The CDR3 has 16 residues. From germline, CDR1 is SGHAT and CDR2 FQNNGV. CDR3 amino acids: CASSFSRQGGSNEQFF. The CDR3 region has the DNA TGTGCCAGCAGTTTTAGCCGCCAGGGCGGGTCTAATGAGCAGTTCTTC.

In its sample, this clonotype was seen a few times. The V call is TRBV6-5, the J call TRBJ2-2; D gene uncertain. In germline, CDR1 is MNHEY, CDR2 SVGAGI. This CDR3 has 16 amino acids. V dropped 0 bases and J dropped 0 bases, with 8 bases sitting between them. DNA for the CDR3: TGTGCCAGCAGTTACTCCCTGACATCGAACACCGGGGAGCTGTTTTTT. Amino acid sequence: CASSYSLTSNTGELFF.

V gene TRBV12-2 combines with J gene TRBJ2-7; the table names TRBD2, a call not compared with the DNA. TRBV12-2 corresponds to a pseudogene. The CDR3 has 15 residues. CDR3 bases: TGTGCAAGTCGCCTTGACCGGGACTCTAACTACGAGCAGAACTTC. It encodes CASRLDRDSNYEQNF.

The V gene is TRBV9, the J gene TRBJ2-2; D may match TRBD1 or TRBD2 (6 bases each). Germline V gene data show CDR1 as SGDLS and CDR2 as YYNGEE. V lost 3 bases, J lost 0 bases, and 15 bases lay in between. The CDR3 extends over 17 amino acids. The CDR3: CASSAGGLAANTGELFF. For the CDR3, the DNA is TGTGCCAGCAGCGCCGGGGGCCTGGCGGCGAACACCGGGGAGCTGTTTTTT.

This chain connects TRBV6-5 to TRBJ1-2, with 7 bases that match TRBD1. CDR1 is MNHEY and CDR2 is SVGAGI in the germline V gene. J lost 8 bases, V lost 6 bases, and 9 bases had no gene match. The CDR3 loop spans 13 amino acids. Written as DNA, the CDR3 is TGTGCCAGCAGGGTTGACAGGGCCGGGGGCTACACCTTC. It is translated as CASRVDRAGGYTF.

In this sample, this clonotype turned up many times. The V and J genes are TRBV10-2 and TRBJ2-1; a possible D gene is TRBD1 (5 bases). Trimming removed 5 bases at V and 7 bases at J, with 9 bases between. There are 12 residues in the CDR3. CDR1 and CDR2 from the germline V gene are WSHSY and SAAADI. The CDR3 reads CASSQGRNEQFF. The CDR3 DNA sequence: TGCGCCAGCAGTCAGGGAAGGAATGAGCAGTTCTTC.

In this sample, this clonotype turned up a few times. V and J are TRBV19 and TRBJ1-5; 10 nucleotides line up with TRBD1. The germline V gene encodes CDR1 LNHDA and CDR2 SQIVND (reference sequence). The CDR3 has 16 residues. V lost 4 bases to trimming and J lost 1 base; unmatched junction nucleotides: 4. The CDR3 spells CASSTGQGVSNQPQHF. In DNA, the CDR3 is TGTGCCAGTAGTACCGGACAGGGGGTCAGCAATCAGCCCCAGCATTTT.

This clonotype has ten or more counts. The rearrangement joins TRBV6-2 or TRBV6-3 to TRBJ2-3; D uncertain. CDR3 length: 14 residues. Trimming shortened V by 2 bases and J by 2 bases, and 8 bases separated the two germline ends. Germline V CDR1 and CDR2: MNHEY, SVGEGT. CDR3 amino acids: CASSYVAATDTQYF. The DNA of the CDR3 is TGTGCCAGCAGTTACGTGGCGGCCACAGATACGCAGTATTTT.

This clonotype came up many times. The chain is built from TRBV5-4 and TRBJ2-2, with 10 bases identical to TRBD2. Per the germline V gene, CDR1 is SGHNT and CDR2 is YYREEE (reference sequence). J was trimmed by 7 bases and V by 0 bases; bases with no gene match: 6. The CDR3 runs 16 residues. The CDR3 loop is CASSLGLAGDHGELFF. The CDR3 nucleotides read TGTGCCAGCAGCTTGGGGCTAGCGGGAGACCACGGGGAGCTGTTTTTT.

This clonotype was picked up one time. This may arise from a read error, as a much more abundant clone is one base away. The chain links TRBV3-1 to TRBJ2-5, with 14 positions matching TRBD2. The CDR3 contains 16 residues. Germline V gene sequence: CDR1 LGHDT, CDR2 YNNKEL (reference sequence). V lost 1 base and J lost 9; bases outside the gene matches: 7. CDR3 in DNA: TGTGCCAGCAGCCAAGTGACTAGCGGGAGGGGACAGGCCCAGTACTTC. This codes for CASSQVTSGRGQAQYF.

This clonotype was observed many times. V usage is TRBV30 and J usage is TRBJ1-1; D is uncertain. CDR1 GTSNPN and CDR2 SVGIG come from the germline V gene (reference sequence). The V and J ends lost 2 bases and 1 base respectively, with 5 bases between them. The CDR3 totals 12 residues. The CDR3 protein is CAWSQGNTEAFF. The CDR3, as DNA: TGTGCCTGGAGTCAAGGGAACACTGAAGCTTTCTTT.

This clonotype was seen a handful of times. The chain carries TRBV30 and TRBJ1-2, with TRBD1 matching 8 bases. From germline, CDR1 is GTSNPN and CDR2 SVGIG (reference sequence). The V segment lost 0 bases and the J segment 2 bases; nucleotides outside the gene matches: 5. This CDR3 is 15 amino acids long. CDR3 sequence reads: CAWSVGQGANYGYTF. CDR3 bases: TGTGCCTGGAGTGTCGGGCAGGGGGCGAACTATGGCTACACCTTC.

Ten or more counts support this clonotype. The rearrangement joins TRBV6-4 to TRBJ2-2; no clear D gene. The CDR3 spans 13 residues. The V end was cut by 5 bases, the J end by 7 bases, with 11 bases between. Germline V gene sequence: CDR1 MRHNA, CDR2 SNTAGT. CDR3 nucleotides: TGTGCCAGCAGTAGCAACAGCCTCGGGGAGCTGTTTTTT. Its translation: CASSSNSLGELFF.

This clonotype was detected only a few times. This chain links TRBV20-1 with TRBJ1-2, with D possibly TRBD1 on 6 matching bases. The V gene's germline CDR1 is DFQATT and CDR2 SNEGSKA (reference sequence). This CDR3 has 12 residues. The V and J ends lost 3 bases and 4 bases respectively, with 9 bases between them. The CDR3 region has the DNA TGCAGTGCTAGGATAGGGGGCTATGGCTACACCTTC. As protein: CSARIGGYGYTF.

CDR3 coding DNA: TGCAGTGCTACCCGGGGACTAGCGGGAGTCGAGCAGTACTTC. As protein: CSATRGLAGVEQYF. The chain couples TRBV20-1 to TRBJ2-7; 14 bases align to TRBD2. This CDR3 comprises 14 residues. Germline CDR1 DFQATT, CDR2 SNEGSKA (reference sequence). Trimming removed 4 bases from V and 6 bases from J; junction bases left unmatched: 5.

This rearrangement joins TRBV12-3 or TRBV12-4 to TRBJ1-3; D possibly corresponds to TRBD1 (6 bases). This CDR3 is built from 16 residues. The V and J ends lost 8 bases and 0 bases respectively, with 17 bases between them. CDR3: CASRGRGISSGNTIYF. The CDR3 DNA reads TGTGCCAGCCGGGGGAGGGGGATAAGCTCTGGAAACACCATATATTTT.

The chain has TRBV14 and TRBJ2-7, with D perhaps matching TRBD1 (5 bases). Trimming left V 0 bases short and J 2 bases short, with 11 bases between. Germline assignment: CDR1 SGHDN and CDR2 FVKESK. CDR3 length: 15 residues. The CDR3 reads CASSQDRRQTYEQYF. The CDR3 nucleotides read TGTGCCAGCAGCCAAGATCGGAGACAGACCTACGAGCAGTACTTC.

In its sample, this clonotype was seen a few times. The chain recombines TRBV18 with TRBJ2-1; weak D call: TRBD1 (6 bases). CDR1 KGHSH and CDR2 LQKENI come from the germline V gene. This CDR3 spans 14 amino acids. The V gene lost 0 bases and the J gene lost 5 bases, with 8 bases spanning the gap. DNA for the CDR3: TGTGCCAGCTCACCACCGTACAGGGACAATGAGCAGTTCTTC. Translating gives CASSPPYRDNEQFF.

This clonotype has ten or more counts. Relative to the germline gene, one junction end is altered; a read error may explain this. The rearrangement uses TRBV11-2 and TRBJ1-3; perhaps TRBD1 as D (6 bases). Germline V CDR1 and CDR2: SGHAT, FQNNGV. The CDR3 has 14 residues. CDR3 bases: TGTGTCAGCAGCCCAACAGGGTCCGGAAACACCATATATTTT. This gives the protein CVSSPTGSGNTIYF.

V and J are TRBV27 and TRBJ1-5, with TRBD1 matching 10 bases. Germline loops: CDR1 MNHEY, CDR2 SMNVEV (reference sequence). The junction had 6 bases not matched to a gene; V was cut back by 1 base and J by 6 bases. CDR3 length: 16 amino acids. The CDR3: CASSLYTGQGIQPQHF. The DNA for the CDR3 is TGTGCCAGCAGTTTATATACGGGACAGGGGATTCAGCCCCAGCATTTT.

This CDR3 is CASSQDEAGTSVSYEQYF. CDR3 in DNA: TGCGCCAGCAGCCAAGATGAAGCCGGGACTAGCGTCTCCTACGAGCAGTACTTC. The chain joins TRBV4-1 to TRBJ2-7; 10 bases are shared with TRBD2. V dropped 0 bases and J dropped 0; count of bases not matched to a gene: 8. CDR3 length equals 18 residues. Per germline, CDR1 MGHRA and CDR2 YSYEKL.

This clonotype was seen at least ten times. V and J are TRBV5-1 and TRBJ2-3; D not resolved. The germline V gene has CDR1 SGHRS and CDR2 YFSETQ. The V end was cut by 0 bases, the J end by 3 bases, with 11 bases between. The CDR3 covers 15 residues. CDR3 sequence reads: CASSLEGYTTDTQYF. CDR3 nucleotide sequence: TGCGCCAGCAGCTTGGAGGGTTACACGACAGATACGCAGTATTTT.

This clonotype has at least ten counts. CDR3 in amino acids: CASSPGLAGGADTQYF. The DNA for the CDR3 is TGTGCCAGCAGCCCGGGACTAGCGGGAGGGGCAGATACGCAGTATTTT. J is TRBJ2-3 and V is TRBV7-2, with 16 bases matching TRBD2. Germline CDR1 reads SGHTA; CDR2 reads FQGNSA. The CDR3 covers 16 residues. V trimming: 5 bases; J trimming: 4 bases; junction bases outside the gene matches: 3.